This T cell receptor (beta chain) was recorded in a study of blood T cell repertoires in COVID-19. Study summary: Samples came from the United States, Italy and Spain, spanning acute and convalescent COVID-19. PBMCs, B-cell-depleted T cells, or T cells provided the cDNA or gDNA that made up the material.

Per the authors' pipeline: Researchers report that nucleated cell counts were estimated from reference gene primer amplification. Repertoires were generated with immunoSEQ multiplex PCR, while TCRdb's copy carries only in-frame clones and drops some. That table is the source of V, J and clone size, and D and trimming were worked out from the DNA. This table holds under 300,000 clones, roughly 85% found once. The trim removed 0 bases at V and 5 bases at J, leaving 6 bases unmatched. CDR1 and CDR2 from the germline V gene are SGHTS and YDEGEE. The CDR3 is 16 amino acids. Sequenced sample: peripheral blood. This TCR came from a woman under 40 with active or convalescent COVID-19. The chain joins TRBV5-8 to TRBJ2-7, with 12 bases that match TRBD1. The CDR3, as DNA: TGTGCCAGCAGCTTGGGTGGCGGGACAGGGGGCGACGAGCAGTACTTC. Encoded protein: CASSLGGGTGGDEQYF.